This T cell receptor beta chain was sequenced for a study of T cells in Graves' hyperthyroidism and ophthalmopathy. As for the study in general: Before any treatment, at initial diagnosis, peripheral blood was collected. Study-level points and caveats: Most expanded thyroid clonotypes above 0.001 also appeared in blood. The model foresaw ophthalmopathy a median roughly 6.5 months prior to onset.

The investigators amplified TCR beta CDR3 regions from RNA transcripts. TCR CDR3 underwent first-round RT-PCR with the HTBI primer set. One entry per CDR3 protein results from TCRdb running MiXCR on the multiplex PCR reads. The sample includes under 800,000 distinct CDR3 sequences, around 15% of them seen just once. Ten or more counts support this clonotype. Antigen specificity is unknown. This CDR3 is built from 15 residues. V lost 4 bases to trimming and J lost 1 base; unmatched junction nucleotides: 6. Germline loops: CDR1 MNHEY, CDR2 SMNVEV (reference sequence). J is TRBJ2-5 and V is TRBV27, with TRBD1 identical over 7 bases. The source material was blood. The source is a woman aged 18-30 years with Graves' hyperthyroidism. This chain's CDR3 is CASSWAGGFQETQYF. As DNA, the CDR3 is TGTGCCAGCAGTTGGGCAGGGGGTTTCCAAGAGACCCAGTACTTC.